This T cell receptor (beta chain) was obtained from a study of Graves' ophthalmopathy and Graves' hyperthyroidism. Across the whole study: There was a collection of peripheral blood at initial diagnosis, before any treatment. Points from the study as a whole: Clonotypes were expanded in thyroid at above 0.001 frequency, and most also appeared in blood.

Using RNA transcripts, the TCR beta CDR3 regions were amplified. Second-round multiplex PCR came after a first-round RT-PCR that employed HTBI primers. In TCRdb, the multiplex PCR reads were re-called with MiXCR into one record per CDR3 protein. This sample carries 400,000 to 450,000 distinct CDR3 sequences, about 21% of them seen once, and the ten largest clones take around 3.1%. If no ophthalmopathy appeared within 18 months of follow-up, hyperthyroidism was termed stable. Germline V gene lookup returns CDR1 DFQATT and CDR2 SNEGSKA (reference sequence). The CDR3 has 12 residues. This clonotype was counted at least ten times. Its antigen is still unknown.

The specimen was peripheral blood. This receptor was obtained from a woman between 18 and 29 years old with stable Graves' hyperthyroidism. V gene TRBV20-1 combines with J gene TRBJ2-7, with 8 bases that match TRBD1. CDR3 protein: CRGDRSSYEQYF. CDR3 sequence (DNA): TGCAGAGGGGACAGGAGCTCCTACGAGCAGTACTTC.